This is a list of T cell receptor beta chains from one sample in a study of control samples from healthy donors and cancer patients. Sequencing was performed with immunoSEQ multiplex PCR; in TCRdb, only in-frame clones are kept and a portion is missing. The table records 140,000 to 150,000 clones, about 89% of them present only once. The sequencing sample was made of blood. These receptors originate from a man aged 25 to 40 in good health. The CDR3 runs from the conserved cysteine through the conserved F or W. D genes are given only for firm matches. Clone sizes are given selectively: once, few, many, or a class where the clone is expanded.

j_call	clone_size	d_call	v_call	cdr3_aa	cdr3_nt
TRBJ2-7	NA	TRBD2	TRBV29-1	CSVVGLAGGRYEQYF	TGCAGCGTTGTCGGGCTAGCGGGGGGCCGCTACGAGCAGTACTTC
TRBJ2-1	once	NA	TRBV3-1/TRBV3-2	CASSRHSGSHNEQFF	TGTGCCAGCAGCCGACATAGTGGGTCCCACAATGAGCAGTTCTTC
TRBJ1-2	NA	TRBD1	TRBV9	CASSVGDRGYIGYTF	TGTGCCAGCAGCGTAGGTGACAGGGGTTATATAGGCTACACCTTC
TRBJ2-1	NA	NA	TRBV19	CASSLTSGAASYNEQFF	TGTGCCAGTAGTCTCACCTCGGGAGCGGCTTCCTACAATGAGCAGTTCTTC
TRBJ1-4	NA	NA	TRBV4-2	CASSQVGATNEKLFF	TGTGCCAGCAGCCAAGTGGGGGCGACTAATGAAAAACTGTTTTTT
TRBJ1-1	NA	NA	TRBV7-3	CASSTGRNTEAFF	TGTGCCAGCAGTACAGGGAGGAACACTGAAGCTTTCTTT
TRBJ2-3	NA	TRBD2	TRBV7-9	CASSTPAPGTSGRAEYHTDTQYF	TGTGCCAGCAGCACCCCAGCACCCGGGACTAGCGGGAGAGCCGAATACCACACAGATACGCAGTATTTT
TRBJ2-7	NA	TRBD1	TRBV5-6	CASSFGQELSSYEQYF	TGTGCCAGCAGCTTTGGACAGGAGTTATCCTCCTACGAGCAGTACTTC
TRBJ1-2	NA	NA	TRBV7-2	CASSLGIGDGYTF	TGTGCCAGCAGCTTAGGAATTGGGGATGGCTACACCTTC
TRBJ1-1	NA	NA	TRBV23-1	CASSQGGDTEAFF	TGCGCCAGCAGTCAGGGGGGAGACACTGAAGCTTTCTTT
TRBJ1-2	few	TRBD1	TRBV7-6	CASSSHAGGTGGYTF	TGTGCCAGCAGCTCACACGCAGGGGGTACGGGTGGCTACACCTTC
TRBJ2-7	NA	NA	TRBV29-1	CSVAGPTSSYEQYF	TGCAGCGTCGCGGGCCCAACTTCTTCCTACGAGCAGTACTTC
TRBJ1-4	NA	NA	TRBV6-5	CASRISGATNEKLFF	TGTGCCAGCAGGATATCAGGGGCCACTAATGAAAAACTGTTTTTT
TRBJ1-2	NA	NA	TRBV29-1	CSVEGVRGYTF	TGCAGCGTTGAAGGCGTTCGTGGCTACACCTTC
TRBJ2-2	NA	NA	TRBV30	CAWSVGLSTGELFF	TGTGCCTGGAGTGTTGGACTCTCGACCGGGGAGCTGTTTTTT
TRBJ2-1	NA	TRBD2	TRBV7-3	CASSSSSGIYNEQFF	TGTGCCAGCAGCTCTTCTAGCGGGATATACAATGAGCAGTTCTTC
TRBJ2-2	NA	TRBD2	TRBV28	CASSFGGGAAGELFF	TGTGCCAGCAGTTTTGGCGGGGGGGCGGCCGGGGAGCTGTTTTTT
TRBJ1-6	NA	NA	TRBV7-2	CASSFQQGSPLHF	TGTGCCAGCAGCTTTCAACAGGGTTCACCCCTCCACTTT